The 4 T cell receptor beta chains below all came from one sample that was sequenced in a study of blood T cell repertoires in COVID-19. Here immunoSEQ multiplex PCR was the method, and the copy in TCRdb shows in-frame clones only, minus some. Of around 160,000 clones in the sample, 93% were seen once. Sequencing used peripheral blood. These receptors came from a woman aged 60 to 75 with COVID-19, enrolled during active disease.

The gene calls are TRBV7-3 and TRBJ2-1, with D perhaps TRBD2 (6 bases). The V gene lost 4 bases and the J gene lost 0 bases, with 19 bases spanning the gap. CDR3 length equals 18 residues. The germline V gene has CDR1 SGHTA and CDR2 FQGTGA. The CDR3 protein is CASSSYGPRGSSYNEQFF. The DNA of the CDR3 is TGTGCCAGCAGCTCTTACGGGCCTCGGGGGAGCTCCTACAATGAGCAGTTCTTC.

The chain employs TRBV15 and TRBJ1-5, with D tentatively TRBD1 (6 bases). V gave up 0 bases and J gave up 7 bases, with 13 bases separating them. The CDR3 totals 15 residues. Germline V gene lookup returns CDR1 LNHNV and CDR2 YYDKDF (reference sequence). DNA for the CDR3: TGTGCCACCAGCAGAGATAGGACAGTCAGCCAGCCCCAGCATTTT. This encodes CATSRDRTVSQPQHF.

In this sample, this clone turned up once. The chain is built from TRBV4-3 and TRBJ1-2; D possibly corresponds to TRBD1 (5 bases). Germline V gene sequence: CDR1 LGHNA, CDR2 YSLEER. Trimming took 0 bases from V and 7 from J, leaving 12 bases between them. There are 14 residues in the CDR3. The CDR3 spells CASSQDHQGTGYTF. The CDR3 DNA reads TGCGCCAGCAGCCAAGATCACCAGGGCACTGGCTACACCTTC.

This clone was counted between two and nine times. This chain connects TRBV19 to TRBJ1-1, with D possibly TRBD1 on 6 matching bases. Germline V gene data show CDR1 as LNHDA and CDR2 as SQIVND (reference sequence). This CDR3 spans 15 amino acids. Between the trimmed V and J ends, which lost 5 bases and 1 base, there was a span of 14 bases. The CDR3 loop is CASSSPWGRNTEAFF. The CDR3 DNA reads TGTGCCAGTAGTTCTCCTTGGGGGCGGAACACTGAAGCTTTCTTT.